These 23 T cell receptor beta chains share one sample of origin, sequenced in a study of T cells in Graves' hyperthyroidism and ophthalmopathy. The CDR3 regions of TCR beta were amplified from RNA transcripts. A set of HTBI primers served as the primers for a first-round RT-PCR of the TCR CDR3. Each CDR3 protein gets one entry after TCRdb re-called the multiplex PCR reads with MiXCR. The sample gives about 480,000 distinct CDR3 sequences, around an eighth of which show up once; less than 20% is in the top ten. The material sequenced was blood. The source of these receptors is a woman between 18 and 29 years old with Graves' hyperthyroidism.

This clonotype was seen ten or more times. The chain couples TRBV6-1 to TRBJ2-6; D is ambiguous. Germline V gene data show CDR1 as MNHNS and CDR2 as SASEGT. CDR3 length: 14 residues. V lost 6 bases and J 2 bases, leaving 8 bases between the germline ends. The DNA of the CDR3 is TGTGCCAGCAGGGAGTTACCTGGGGCCAACGTCCTGACTTTC. It translates to CASRELPGANVLTF.

This clonotype was detected many times. The CDR3, as DNA: TGTGCCAGCTCACCATCTAGGACAGTGAACACTGAAGCTTTCTTT. Its translation: CASSPSRTVNTEAFF. V is TRBV18 and J is TRBJ1-1, with D possibly being TRBD1 (6 bases). CDR3 length equals 15 residues. V gave up 2 bases and J gave up 0 bases, with 10 bases separating them. CDR1 and CDR2 from the germline V gene are KGHSH and LQKENI.

The genes are TRBV29-1 and TRBJ2-3, with TRBD2 as a possible D gene (7 bases). The germline V gene has CDR1 SQVTM and CDR2 ANQGSEA. This CDR3 spans 19 amino acids. V was shortened by 1 base and J by 4 bases, with 27 bases between the two germline ends. The CDR3 loop reads CSVEGLGLGGSGRADTQYF. In DNA form, the CDR3 reads TGCAGCGTTGAAGGACTAGGACTAGGGGGGTCTGGGCGCGCAGATACGCAGTATTTT.

This clonotype came up many times. The chain has TRBV7-2 and TRBJ2-3; D ambiguous. The germline CDR1 and CDR2 sequences are SGHTA and FQGNSA. The CDR3 totals 14 residues. The V and J ends lost 6 bases and 1 base respectively, with 11 bases between them. The CDR3 spells CASSLQAGTDTQYF. CDR3 bases: TGTGCCAGCAGTCTCCAGGCTGGCACAGATACGCAGTATTTT.

The V call is TRBV6-2 or TRBV6-3, the J call TRBJ1-2; D might be TRBD1 (6 bases). The CDR3 runs to 12 residues. Germline loops: CDR1 MNHEY, CDR2 SVGEGT. The V end lost 4 bases, the J end lost 13 bases, and 16 bases lay between the germline ends. CDR3 bases: TGTGCCAGCAGTTCCGTTACAGGGCAGGGCACCTTC. The encoded protein is CASSSVTGQGTF.

This chain links TRBV15 with TRBJ1-4; D gene unclear. There are 14 residues in the CDR3. Germline V CDR1 and CDR2: LNHNV, YYDKDF (reference sequence). Trimming removed 0 bases at V and 10 bases at J, with 12 bases between. DNA for the CDR3: TGTGCCACCAGCAGAGAGTCGGACGGACGAAAACTGTTTTTT. Protein: CATSRESDGRKLFF.

This clonotype has a count of ten or more. V gene TRBV5-1 combines with J gene TRBJ2-7; D is unclear. V was pared by 0 bases and J by 5 bases, with 9 bases between. The germline CDR1 and CDR2 sequences are SGHRS and YFSETQ. The CDR3 consists of 13 residues. This CDR3 is CASSLGVRDEQYV. The CDR3 bases are TGCGCCAGCAGCTTGGGGGTTCGAGACGAGCAGTACGTC.

This clonotype has at least ten counts. The V call is TRBV27, the J call TRBJ2-4; 14 bases fit TRBD2. Germline values: CDR1 MNHEY, CDR2 SMNVEV (reference sequence). The ends lost 5 bases at V and 0 bases at J; junction bases unmatched: 6. This CDR3 has 18 amino acids. The CDR3 sequence is CASSPGLAGAEAKNIQYF. The DNA for the CDR3 is TGTGCCAGCAGTCCGGGACTAGCGGGAGCCGAAGCCAAAAACATTCAGTACTTC.

The table lists this clonotype with a few counts. The V gene is TRBV10-2, the J gene TRBJ2-3; 10 bases are shared with TRBD1. From germline, CDR1 is WSHSY and CDR2 SAAADI. Trimming took 6 bases from V and 1 from J; bases not matched to a gene: 4. This CDR3 has 15 residues. In nucleotides, the CDR3 is TGCGCCAGCAGGCGCGGACAGGGGGGCACAGATACGCAGTATTTT. This codes for CASRRGQGGTDTQYF.

This clonotype was seen at least ten times. The rearrangement uses TRBV27 and TRBJ2-7, with TRBD1 matching over 8 bases. This CDR3 region has 14 residues. V trimming: 5 bases; J trimming: 5 bases; junction bases outside the gene matches: 8. Germline V gene data show CDR1 as MNHEY and CDR2 as SMNVEV (reference sequence). Here the CDR3 DNA reads TGTGCCAGCAGTGCGACCGGGACAGGAAACGAGCAGTACTTC. It translates to CASSATGTGNEQYF.

This clonotype has ten or more counts. Relative to the germline gene, one junction end is altered; a read error may explain this. The genes are TRBV27 and TRBJ2-1, with 13 bases that match TRBD2. In germline, CDR1 is MNHEY, CDR2 SMNVEV (reference sequence). This CDR3 region has 16 residues. This CDR3 reads CASSPLAGGTYSEQFF. Here the CDR3 DNA reads TGTGCCAGCAGCCCACTAGCGGGGGGGACTTACAGTGAGCAGTTCTTC.

This clonotype was seen at least ten times. V gene TRBV7-3 combines with J gene TRBJ2-7; TRBD1 aligns across 11 bases. V dropped 5 bases and J dropped 1; count of bases not matched to a gene: 7. The CDR3 runs 16 residues. CDR1 and CDR2 from the germline V gene are SGHTA and FQGTGA. For the CDR3, the DNA is TGTGCCAGCAGCCCCCGGACAGGGGGCTCGTCCTACGAGCAGTACTTC. This translates into CASSPRTGGSSYEQYF. Full variable domain (remainder filled in from reference TRBV7-3 and TRBJ2-7): GAGVSQTPSNKVTEKGKYVELRCDPISGHTALYWYRQSLGQGPEFLIYFQGTGAADDSGLPNDRFFAVRPEGSVSTLKIQRTERGDSAVYLCASSPRTGGSSYEQYFGPGTRLTVT.

This clonotype came up a few times. In DNA form, the CDR3 reads TGTGCCAGCAGTTACGGGGAGTCCCTCACCAATGAGCAGTTCTTC. It codes for CASSYGESLTNEQFF. This chain connects TRBV6-5 to TRBJ2-1, with D possibly TRBD2 on 5 matching bases. This CDR3 is built from 15 residues. The V end lost 2 bases, the J end lost 6 bases, and 14 bases lay between the germline ends. Germline-derived CDR1 and CDR2 are MNHEY and SVGAGI.

This clonotype was picked up many times. The V call is TRBV12-3 or TRBV12-4, the J call TRBJ1-1, with TRBD1 matching over 7 bases. V lost 1 base and J lost 1; bases outside the gene matches: 3. The CDR3 contains 15 residues. The CDR3 DNA is TGTGCCAGCAGTTTAGGGGACAGCCCGAACACTGAAGCTTTCTTT. Translating gives CASSLGDSPNTEAFF.

A few counts support this clonotype. The chain couples TRBV12-3 or TRBV12-4 to TRBJ1-1, with 7 bases aligning to TRBD1. This CDR3 comprises 14 residues. V lost 5 bases, J lost 5 bases, and 8 bases stayed unmatched. CDR3 sequence reads: CASSAQGRGTEAFF. The CDR3 bases are TGTGCCAGCAGTGCACAGGGGAGGGGAACTGAAGCTTTCTTT.

This clonotype was counted at least ten times. The chain joins TRBV11-2 to TRBJ1-2; D perhaps matches TRBD1 (5 bases). V lost 6 bases, J lost 5 bases, and 13 bases lay in between. The V gene's germline CDR1 is SGHAT and CDR2 FQNNGV. The CDR3 loop spans 13 amino acids. CDR3: CASRPPGRYGYTF. Written as DNA, the CDR3 is TGTGCCAGCAGACCACCGGGACGGTATGGCTACACCTTC.

The CDR3 DNA reads TGTGCCAGCCTCAACGACGACTCAGGGGGAGACTATGGCTACACCTTC. Translated: CASLNDDSGGDYGYTF. The chain uses TRBV28 and TRBJ1-2; 7 bases map to TRBD1. With V trimmed by 8 bases and J by 3 bases, 15 bases remained unmatched. Germline V gives CDR1 MDHEN, CDR2 SYDVKM. There are 16 residues in the CDR3.

This clonotype was observed many times. The V gene is TRBV18, the J gene TRBJ2-3; 11 bases match TRBD2. This CDR3 comprises 16 residues. Germline V gene sequence: CDR1 KGHSH, CDR2 LQKENI. J lost 1 base, V lost 6 bases, and 6 bases had no gene match. This CDR3 is CASSLRLAGRTDTQYF. The CDR3 nucleotides read TGTGCCAGCTCGCTGCGACTAGCGGGACGCACAGATACGCAGTATTTT.

Comment on this clonotype: A read error may account for a junction end that differs from germline. The V call is TRBV11-2, the J call TRBJ2-5; D gene uncertain. The CDR3 length is 14 residues. The V gene's germline CDR1 is SGHAT and CDR2 FQNNGV. The CDR3 region has the DNA TGTGCCAGCAGCCCCTGGACCTGGGAAGAGACCCGGTACTTC. Translating gives CASSPWTWEETRYF.

Many counts were recorded for this clonotype. The chain is built from TRBV6-5 and TRBJ2-2; 7 bases are shared with TRBD2. Germline V gene data show CDR1 as MNHEY and CDR2 as SVGAGI. The CDR3 has 16 amino acids. J lost 2 bases, V lost 2 bases, and 5 bases had no gene match. The CDR3 nucleotides are TGTGCCAGCAGTTACATGCCTAGCGGCAACACCGGGGAGCTGTTTTTT. Translated, it gives CASSYMPSGNTGELFF.

Points on this clonotype: A read error may explain this, as a much larger clone is one base away. The chain joins TRBV20-1 to TRBJ2-1; 11 bases line up with TRBD2. V shed 8 bases and J 4 bases; nucleotides not matched to a gene: 16. The CDR3 spans 17 residues. Germline V gene sequence: CDR1 DFQATT, CDR2 SNEGSKA (reference sequence). The CDR3 coding sequence is TGCAGTACCCCCCGACTAGCGGGAAGGTCGGGGTACAATGAGCAGTTCTTC. Its translation: CSTPRLAGRSGYNEQFF.

This clonotype occurred a few times. CDR3 bases: TGCAGTGCTAGTAGTTTGACTAGCGGGAAAAACATTCAGTACTTC. Its translation is CSASSLTSGKNIQYF. The chain carries TRBV20-1 and TRBJ2-4; TRBD2 aligns across 10 bases. Trimming removed 3 bases from V and 4 bases from J; junction bases left unmatched: 6. Germline V lookup: CDR1 DFQATT, CDR2 SNEGSKA (reference sequence). The CDR3 extends over 15 amino acids.

This clonotype has a count of ten or more. V and J are TRBV11-3 and TRBJ2-1, with 10 positions matching TRBD2. The CDR3 covers 16 residues. Trimming removed 6 bases from V and 6 bases from J; junction bases left unmatched: 11. Germline CDR1 is SGHNT and CDR2 is YENEEA. The CDR3: CASSRRAGGLLNEQFF. CDR3 nucleotides: TGTGCCAGCAGTCGACGAGCGGGAGGGCTCCTCAATGAGCAGTTCTTC.